Following are 8 T cell receptor beta chains from one sample sequenced in a study of CXCR3-negative and CXCR3-positive naive CD8 T cells. Preparation of TRB cDNA libraries relied on 5' RACE carrying UMI labels. From its re-call of the 5' RACE reads, TCRdb lists each CDR3 protein once, without DNA. This sample's table has some 61,000 distinct CDR3 sequences. Material: naive CXCR3- CD8+ T cells from blood. Subset: CD45RO-CCR7+CD27+CD95- naive CD8+ T cells lacking CXCR3 (TNR3-). These receptors originate from a human donor in good health. Some clones in this sample may be carry-over from other donors' samples.

The chain has TRBV7-9 and TRBJ2-7; with no DNA, the TCRdb D assignment of TRBD1 cannot be verified. Per germline, CDR1 SEHNR and CDR2 FQNEAQ (reference sequence). The CDR3 length is 17 residues. The CDR3 here is CASSLLPGQLSDYEQYF.

V usage is TRBV5-5 and J usage is TRBJ2-2. The CDR3 loop spans 15 amino acids. The germline gives CDR1 SGHKS, CDR2 YYEKEE (reference sequence). This chain's CDR3 is CASSFAGTDTGELFF.

This chain uses TRBV4-3 with TRBJ1-1. The CDR3 is 15 amino acids. Germline CDR1 LGHNA, CDR2 YSLEER. CDR3 sequence reads: CASSQDRRLNTEAFF.

The chain has TRBV12-3 or TRBV12-4 and TRBJ2-7. This CDR3 spans 14 amino acids. The chain's CDR3 is CASSYSKQGYEQYF.

The chain uses TRBV7-2 and TRBJ2-1; checking the TCRdb D call of TRBD1 is not possible without DNA. Looked up from germline, CDR1 is SGHTA and CDR2 is FQGNSA. CDR3 length: 12 amino acids. The CDR3 region is CASTPGSTPEFF.

The chain recombines TRBV7-2 with TRBJ2-7. Germline lookup yields CDR1 SGHTA and CDR2 FQGNSA. CDR3 length: 14 amino acids. The CDR3 protein is CASRPVSSSYEQYF. The whole variable domain, filled in from reference TRBV7-2 and TRBJ2-7, reads GAGVSQSPSNKVTEKGKDVELRCDPISGHTALYWYRQSLGQGLEFLIYFQGNSAPDKSGLPSDRFSAERTGGSVSTLTIQRTQQEDSAVYLCASRPVSSSYEQYFGPGTRLTVT.

The V gene is TRBV5-4, the J gene TRBJ2-3; no DNA is available, so the TRBD1 call from TCRdb remains unchecked. The CDR3 totals 15 residues. Germline CDR1 SGHNT, CDR2 YYREEE (reference sequence). The CDR3 is CASSLGGGSTDTQYF.

The chain joins TRBV6-2 or TRBV6-3 to TRBJ2-1. Germline V lookup: CDR1 MNHEY, CDR2 SVGEGT. The length of the CDR3 is 13 residues. The CDR3 loop reads CASSYKSYNEHFF.